This TCR beta chain was recorded in a study of PD-L1 blockade in urothelial cancer. Study-level information: About 90% of the 29 patients comprised males who had bladder-origin urothelial cancer.

Trimming cost V 8 bases and J 7 bases, with 12 bases left between them. Germline loops: CDR1 MDHEN, CDR2 SYDVKM. The CDR3 loop spans 12 amino acids. Profiled with immunoSEQ multiplex PCR; TCRdb holds only in-frame clones, not every one. The sample carries about 82,000 clones, over 90% recorded once. This sequence was found in a man between 60 and 75 years old with urothelial cancer. Specimen: PBMCs, collected around atezolizumab (anti-PD-L1) treatment. This sequence joins TRBV28 and TRBJ2-4, with D possibly matching TRBD1 (6 bases). As DNA, the CDR3 is TGTGCCAGCGGCCAGGGGCGGAACATTCAGTACTTC. Its translation is CASGQGRNIQYF.